The 15 T cell receptor beta chains given below trace back to one sample, sequenced in a study of post-analysis software for immune sequencing data. Study-wide points: Controls showed lower frequencies than patients for five TRBV segments, and TRBV5-6, TRBV5-1 and TRBV20-1 were among these.

The TCR beta cDNA libraries contained unique molecular identifiers. TCRdb analysed the PCR reads with MiXCR anew, one entry per CDR3 protein. Of fewer than 550,000 distinct CDR3 sequences in the sample, roughly 34% are singletons; the top ten hold approximately 6%. Their target antigens are unknown. What was sequenced was blood. The source is a girl aged 2 to 17 with multiple sclerosis.

The chain has TRBV12-3 or TRBV12-4 and TRBJ2-5; 10 bases align to TRBD2. Losses at the gene ends were 5 bases for V and 5 bases for J; bases not matched to a gene: 8. The CDR3 is 15 amino acids. The CDR3 loop reads CASSPQRGGSETQYF. The CDR3 region has the DNA TGTGCCAGCAGTCCCCAGCGGGGGGGCTCGGAGACCCAGTACTTC.

This clonotype was picked up a small number of times. V usage is TRBV18 and J usage is TRBJ2-7; TRBD1 might be the D (6 bases). The J call may be wrong; the DNA end is better matched by TRBJ2-5. Germline CDR1 reads KGHSH; CDR2 reads LQKENI. The CDR3 has 15 amino acids. The CDR3 nucleotides read TGTGCCAGCTCACCCCCCCCGGACAGTTGGGGGACCCAGTACTTC. It specifies CASSPPPDSWGTQYF.

The chain joins TRBV12-3 or TRBV12-4 to TRBJ1-2, with TRBD1 matching over 9 bases. Trimming removed 5 bases from V and 7 bases from J; junction bases left unmatched: 5. The CDR3 sequence is 13 residues long. CDR3 region: CASSRDRALGYTF. CDR3 DNA sequence: TGTGCCAGCAGTAGGGACAGGGCCCTTGGCTACACCTTC.

The rearrangement uses TRBV6-5 and TRBJ2-2; 16 bases fit TRBD2. This CDR3 is built from 19 residues. V trimming: 2 bases; J trimming: 5 bases; junction bases outside the gene matches: 8. Germline CDR1 reads MNHEY; CDR2 reads SVGAGI. CDR3 in amino acids: CASSYPGTSGGARTGELFF. The CDR3 DNA is TGTGCCAGCAGTTACCCCGGGACTAGCGGGGGGGCTCGGACCGGGGAGCTGTTTTTT.

This clonotype was seen a few times. The chain carries TRBV5-1 and TRBJ2-5; the D is unclear. This CDR3 has 16 residues. Germline V gene sequence: CDR1 SGHRS, CDR2 YFSETQ. V lost 1 base and J lost 5, with 18 bases in between. The CDR3 DNA follows: TGCGCCAGCAGCTTGAAACCTTCGGTGGCCGGGGAGACCCAGTACTTC. The encoded protein is CASSLKPSVAGETQYF.

This sequence joins TRBV7-6 and TRBJ1-2, with TRBD1 matching over 10 bases. The germline V gene encodes CDR1 SGHVS and CDR2 FNYEAQ. The CDR3 extends over 15 amino acids. The J segment lost 2 bases and the V segment lost 5 bases, leaving 5 bases of the junction unmatched. CDR3 amino acids: CASSVMTGGNYGYTF. The CDR3, as DNA: TGTGCCAGCAGCGTCATGACAGGGGGCAACTATGGCTACACCTTC.

The rearrangement joins TRBV20-1 to TRBJ1-1, with 8 bases that match TRBD1. J lost 4 bases, V lost 4 bases, and 5 bases had no gene match. The CDR3 sequence is 13 residues long. Germline CDR1 reads DFQATT; CDR2 reads SNEGSKA (reference sequence). CDR3 amino acids: CSANRQGSTEAFF. The CDR3 bases are TGCAGTGCTAACCGACAGGGGAGCACTGAAGCTTTCTTT.

This clonotype has a handful of counts. V gene TRBV4-1 combines with J gene TRBJ2-1, with a weak D call TRBD2 (5 bases). CDR1 MGHRA and CDR2 YSYEKL come from the germline V gene. V lost 1 base, J lost 9 bases, and 16 bases lay in between. The CDR3 runs to 15 residues. CDR3 in amino acids: CASSQVEASPIEQFF. For the CDR3, the DNA is TGCGCCAGCAGCCAAGTAGAGGCTAGCCCCATTGAGCAGTTCTTC.

The rearrangement uses TRBV7-9 and TRBJ2-3; D is unclear. Germline lookup yields CDR1 SEHNR and CDR2 FQNEAQ (reference sequence). This CDR3 is 14 amino acids long. V was pared by 5 bases and J by 0 bases, with 9 bases between. This chain's CDR3 is CASSPQASTDTQYF. CDR3 bases: TGTGCCAGCAGCCCTCAGGCTAGCACAGATACGCAGTATTTT. Complete variable domain (other parts from reference TRBV7-9 and TRBJ2-3): DTGVSQNPRHKITKRGQNVTFRCDPISEHNRLYWYRQTLGQGPEFLTYFQNEAQLEKSRLLSDRFSAERPKGSFSTLEIQRTEQGDSAMYLCASSPQASTDTQYFGPGTRLTVL.

V and J are TRBV20-1 and TRBJ1-5; weak D call: TRBD1 (5 bases). Trimming left V 5 bases short and J 7 bases short, with 21 bases between. The CDR3 is 15 residues long. CDR1 and CDR2 (germline): DFQATT, SNEGSKA (reference sequence). The CDR3: CSAGDTGGGGQPQHF. The CDR3 DNA sequence: TGCAGTGCTGGCGACACAGGAGGCGGAGGGCAGCCCCAGCATTTT.

This clonotype was counted only a few times. The rearrangement uses TRBV3-1 and TRBJ1-2, with D unresolved. The CDR3 runs to 15 residues. The V gene's germline CDR1 is LGHDT and CDR2 YNNKEL (reference sequence). V shed 4 bases and J shed 3 bases, with 15 bases lying between them. CDR3 in amino acids: CASSPTIREDYGYTF. In nucleotides, the CDR3 is TGTGCCAGCAGCCCCACCATAAGGGAGGACTATGGCTACACCTTC.

This chain joins TRBV5-1 and TRBJ1-1; no definite D call. The CDR3 spans 14 residues. V lost 0 bases and J lost 0, with 6 bases in between. The germline V gene encodes CDR1 SGHRS and CDR2 YFSETQ. CDR3 sequence: CASSLGAMNTEAFF. DNA for the CDR3: TGCGCCAGCAGCTTGGGCGCAATGAACACTGAAGCTTTCTTT.

The table lists this clonotype with many counts. V is TRBV7-9 and J is TRBJ2-7; D unresolved. The CDR3 loop spans 12 amino acids. Germline assignment: CDR1 SEHNR and CDR2 FQNEAQ (reference sequence). The V end was cut by 5 bases, the J end by 0 bases, with 5 bases between. The CDR3 DNA is TGTGCCAGCAGCCACAGCTCCTACGAGCAGTACTTC. Its protein is CASSHSSYEQYF.

This clonotype was seen only a few times. The chain is built from TRBV6-1 and TRBJ2-5; D is unclear. CDR1 is MNHNS, CDR2 SASEGT, per germline. The CDR3 contains 11 residues. V was cut by 8 bases and J by 0 bases, with 4 bases left in between. This CDR3 is CASANQETQYF. The CDR3 DNA reads as TGTGCCAGCGCCAACCAAGAGACCCAGTACTTC.

The genes are TRBV28 and TRBJ2-5, with D perhaps matching TRBD1 (5 bases). The CDR3 consists of 12 residues. The V gene's germline CDR1 is MDHEN and CDR2 SYDVKM. Trimming cost V 7 bases and J 13 bases, with 19 bases left between them. The CDR3 region has the DNA TGTGCCAGCACCCCCAAGGGCAGGGCACCGTACTTC. Amino acid sequence: CASTPKGRAPYF.